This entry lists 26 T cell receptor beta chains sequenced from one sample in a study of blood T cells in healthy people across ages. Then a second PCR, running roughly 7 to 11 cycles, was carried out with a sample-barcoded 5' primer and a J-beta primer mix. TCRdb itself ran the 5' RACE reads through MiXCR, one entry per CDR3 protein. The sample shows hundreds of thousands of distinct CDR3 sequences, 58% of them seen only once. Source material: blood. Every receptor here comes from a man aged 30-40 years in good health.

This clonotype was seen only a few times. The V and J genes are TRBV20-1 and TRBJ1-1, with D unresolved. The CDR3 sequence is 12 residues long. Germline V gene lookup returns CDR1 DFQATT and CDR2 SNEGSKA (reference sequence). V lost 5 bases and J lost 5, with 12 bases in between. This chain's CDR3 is CSADKGGTEAFF. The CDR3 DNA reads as TGCAGTGCTGATAAGGGTGGGACTGAAGCTTTCTTT.

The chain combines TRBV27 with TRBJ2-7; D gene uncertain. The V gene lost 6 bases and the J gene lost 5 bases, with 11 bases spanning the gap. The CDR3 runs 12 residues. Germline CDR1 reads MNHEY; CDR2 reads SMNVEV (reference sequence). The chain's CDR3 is CASSSTTHEQYF. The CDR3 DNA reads TGTGCCAGCAGCAGCACAACTCACGAGCAGTACTTC.

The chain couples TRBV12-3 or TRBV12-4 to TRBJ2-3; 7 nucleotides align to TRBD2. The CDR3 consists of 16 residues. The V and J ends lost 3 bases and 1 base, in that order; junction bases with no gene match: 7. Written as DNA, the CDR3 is TGTGCCAGCAGTTTTGGGCTCCGGGGGGGCACAGATACGCAGTATTTT. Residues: CASSFGLRGGTDTQYF.

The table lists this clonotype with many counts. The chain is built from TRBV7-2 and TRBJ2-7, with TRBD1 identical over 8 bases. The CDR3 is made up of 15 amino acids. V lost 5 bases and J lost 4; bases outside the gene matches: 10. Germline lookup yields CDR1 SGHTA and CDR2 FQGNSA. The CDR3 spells CASSPQGQGAYEQYF. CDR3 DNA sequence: TGTGCCAGCAGCCCCCAGGGGCAGGGGGCATACGAGCAGTACTTC.

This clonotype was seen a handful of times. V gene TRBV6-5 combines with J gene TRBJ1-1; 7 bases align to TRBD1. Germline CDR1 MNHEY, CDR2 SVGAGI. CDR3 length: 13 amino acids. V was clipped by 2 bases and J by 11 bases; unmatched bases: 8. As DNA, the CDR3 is TGTGCCAGCAGTTACACGTTTGGCAGGGGGGCTTTCTTT. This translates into CASSYTFGRGAFF.

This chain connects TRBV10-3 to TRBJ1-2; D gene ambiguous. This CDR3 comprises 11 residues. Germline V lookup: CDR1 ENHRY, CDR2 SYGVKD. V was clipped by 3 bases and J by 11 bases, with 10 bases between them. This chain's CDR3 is CAISEGRLYTF. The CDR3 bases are TGTGCCATCAGTGAAGGAAGGCTTTACACCTTC.

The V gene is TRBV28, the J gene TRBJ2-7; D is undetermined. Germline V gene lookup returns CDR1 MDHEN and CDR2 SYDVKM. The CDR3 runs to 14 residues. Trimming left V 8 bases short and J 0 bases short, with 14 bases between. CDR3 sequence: CASALQAISYEQYF. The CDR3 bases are TGTGCCAGCGCCTTGCAGGCGATCTCCTACGAGCAGTACTTC.

Written as DNA, the CDR3 is TGCAGTGCTAAAGACCCCCCCACAGATACGCAGTATTTT. It translates to CSAKDPPTDTQYF. The chain links TRBV20-1 to TRBJ2-3; D unresolved. CDR1 and CDR2 from the germline V gene are DFQATT and SNEGSKA (reference sequence). CDR3 length equals 13 residues. V was cut by 4 bases and J by 2 bases, with 10 bases left in between.

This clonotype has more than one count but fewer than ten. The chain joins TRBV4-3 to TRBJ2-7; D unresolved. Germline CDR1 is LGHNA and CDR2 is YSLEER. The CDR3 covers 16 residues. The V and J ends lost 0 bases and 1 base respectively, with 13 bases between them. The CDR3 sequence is CASSQEVVGASYEQYF. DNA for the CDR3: TGCGCCAGCAGCCAAGAGGTTGTCGGAGCATCCTACGAGCAGTACTTC.

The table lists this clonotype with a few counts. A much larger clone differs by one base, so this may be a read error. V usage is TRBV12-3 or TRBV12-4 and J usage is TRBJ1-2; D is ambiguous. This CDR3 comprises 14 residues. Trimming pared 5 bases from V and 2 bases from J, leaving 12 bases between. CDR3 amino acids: CASSVNPENYGYTF. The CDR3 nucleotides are TGTGCCAGCAGTGTTAACCCGGAGAACTATGGCTACACCTTC.

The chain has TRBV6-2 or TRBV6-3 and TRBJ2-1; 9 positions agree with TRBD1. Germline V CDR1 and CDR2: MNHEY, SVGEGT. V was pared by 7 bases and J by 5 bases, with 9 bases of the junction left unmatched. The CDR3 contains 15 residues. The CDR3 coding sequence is TGTGCCAGCACCGCGGGACAGGGAGTAGACAATGAGCAGTTCTTC. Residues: CASTAGQGVDNEQFF.

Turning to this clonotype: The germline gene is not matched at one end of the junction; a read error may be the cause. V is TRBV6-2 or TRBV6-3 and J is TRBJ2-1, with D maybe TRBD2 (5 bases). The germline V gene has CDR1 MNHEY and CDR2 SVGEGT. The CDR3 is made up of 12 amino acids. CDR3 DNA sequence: TGTGCCAACAGTTACGGGGTCGATGAGCAGTTCTTC. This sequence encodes CANSYGVDEQFF.

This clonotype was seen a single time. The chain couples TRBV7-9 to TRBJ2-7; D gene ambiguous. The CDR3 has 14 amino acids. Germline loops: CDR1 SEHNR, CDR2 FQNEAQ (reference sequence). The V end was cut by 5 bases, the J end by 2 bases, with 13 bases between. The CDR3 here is CASSLLPLAYEQYF. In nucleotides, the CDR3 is TGTGCCAGCAGCCTACTGCCCCTGGCCTACGAGCAGTACTTC.

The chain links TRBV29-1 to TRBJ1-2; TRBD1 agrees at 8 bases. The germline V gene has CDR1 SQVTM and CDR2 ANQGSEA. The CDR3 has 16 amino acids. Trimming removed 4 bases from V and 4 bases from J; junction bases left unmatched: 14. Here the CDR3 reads CSVGVRGQDRGYGYTF. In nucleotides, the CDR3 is TGCAGCGTTGGCGTTAGGGGCCAAGACAGGGGCTATGGCTACACCTTC. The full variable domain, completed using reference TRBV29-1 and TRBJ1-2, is SAVISQKPSRDICQRGTSLTIQCQVDSQVTMMFWYRQQPGQSLTLIATANQGSEATYESGFVIDKFPISRPNLTFSTLTVSNMSPEDSSIYLCSVGVRGQDRGYGYTFGSGTRLTVV.

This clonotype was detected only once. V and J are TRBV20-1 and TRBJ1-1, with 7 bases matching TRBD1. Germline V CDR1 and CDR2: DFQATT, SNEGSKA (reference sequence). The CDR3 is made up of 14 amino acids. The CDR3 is CSSPRGAPGTEAFF. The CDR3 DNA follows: TGCAGCTCACCCAGGGGGGCGCCGGGTACTGAAGCTTTCTTT.

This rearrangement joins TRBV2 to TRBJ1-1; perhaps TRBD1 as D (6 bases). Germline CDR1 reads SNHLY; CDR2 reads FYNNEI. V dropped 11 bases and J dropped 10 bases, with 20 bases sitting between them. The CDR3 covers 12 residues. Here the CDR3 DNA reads TGTGCCGTCACGGGATGGGGGCGTTCAGCTTTCTTT. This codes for CAVTGWGRSAFF.

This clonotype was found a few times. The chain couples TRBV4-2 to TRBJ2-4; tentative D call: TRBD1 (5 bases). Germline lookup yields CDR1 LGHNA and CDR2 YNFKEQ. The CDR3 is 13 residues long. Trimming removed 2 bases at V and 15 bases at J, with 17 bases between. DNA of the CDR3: TGTGCCAGCAGCCAAACTCAAAGGGGAATGCCGTACTTC. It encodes CASSQTQRGMPYF.

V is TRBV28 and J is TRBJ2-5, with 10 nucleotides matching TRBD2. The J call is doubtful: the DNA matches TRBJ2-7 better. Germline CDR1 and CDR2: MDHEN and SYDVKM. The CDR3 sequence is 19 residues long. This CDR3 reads CASSLVVRLAGVEGYEQYF. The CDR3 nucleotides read TGTGCCAGCAGTTTAGTGGTTCGGCTAGCGGGAGTTGAGGGCTACGAGCAGTACTTC.

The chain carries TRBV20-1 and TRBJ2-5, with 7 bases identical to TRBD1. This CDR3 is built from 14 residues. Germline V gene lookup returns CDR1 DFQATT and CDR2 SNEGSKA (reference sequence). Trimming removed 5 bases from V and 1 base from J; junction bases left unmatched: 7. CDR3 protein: CSAQTGIIQETQYF. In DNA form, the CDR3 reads TGCAGTGCTCAGACAGGGATCATCCAAGAGACCCAGTACTTC.

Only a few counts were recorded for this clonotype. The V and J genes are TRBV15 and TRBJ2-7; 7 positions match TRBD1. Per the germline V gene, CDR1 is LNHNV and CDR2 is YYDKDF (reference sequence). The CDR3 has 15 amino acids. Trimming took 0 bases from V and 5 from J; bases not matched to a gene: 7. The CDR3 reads CATSRERGQLNEQYF. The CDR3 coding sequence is TGTGCCACCAGCAGAGAGAGGGGACAGCTCAACGAGCAGTACTTC. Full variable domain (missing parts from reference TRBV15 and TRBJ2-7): DAMVIQNPRYQVTQFGKPVTLSCSQTLNHNVMYWYQQKSSQAPKLLFHYYDKDFNNEADTPDNFQSRRPNTSFCFLDIRSPGLGDTAMYLCATSRERGQLNEQYFGPGTRLTVT.

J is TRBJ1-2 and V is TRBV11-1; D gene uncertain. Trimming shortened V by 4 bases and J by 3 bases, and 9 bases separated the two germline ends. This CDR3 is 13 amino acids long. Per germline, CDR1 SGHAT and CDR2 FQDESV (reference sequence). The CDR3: CASSSQAYYGYTF. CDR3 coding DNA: TGTGCCAGCAGCTCCCAAGCGTACTATGGCTACACCTTC. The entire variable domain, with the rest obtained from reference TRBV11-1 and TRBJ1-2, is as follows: EAEVAQSPRYKITEKSQAVAFWCDPISGHATLYWYRQILGQGPELLVQFQDESVVDDSQLPKDRFSAERLKGVDSTLKIQPAELGDSAMYLCASSSQAYYGYTFGSGTRLTVV.

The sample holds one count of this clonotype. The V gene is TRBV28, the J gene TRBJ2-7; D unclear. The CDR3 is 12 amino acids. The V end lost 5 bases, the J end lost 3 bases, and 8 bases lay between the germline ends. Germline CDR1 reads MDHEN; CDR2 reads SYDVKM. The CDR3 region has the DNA TGTGCCAGCAGTCCACAGTACTACGAGCAGTACTTC. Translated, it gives CASSPQYYEQYF.

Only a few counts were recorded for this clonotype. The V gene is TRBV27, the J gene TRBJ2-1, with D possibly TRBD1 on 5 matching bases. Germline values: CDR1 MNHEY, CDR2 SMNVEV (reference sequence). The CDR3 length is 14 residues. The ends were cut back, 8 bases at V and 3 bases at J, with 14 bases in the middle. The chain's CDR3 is CASSRGADYNEQFF. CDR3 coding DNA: TGTGCCAGCTCCCGTGGGGCCGACTACAATGAGCAGTTCTTC.

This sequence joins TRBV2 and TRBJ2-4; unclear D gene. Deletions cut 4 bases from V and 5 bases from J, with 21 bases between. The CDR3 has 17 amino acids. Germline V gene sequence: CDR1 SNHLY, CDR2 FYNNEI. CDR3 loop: CASSVGLFTGRQNIQYF. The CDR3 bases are TGTGCCAGCAGTGTAGGGCTTTTCACCGGTAGACAAAACATTCAGTACTTC.

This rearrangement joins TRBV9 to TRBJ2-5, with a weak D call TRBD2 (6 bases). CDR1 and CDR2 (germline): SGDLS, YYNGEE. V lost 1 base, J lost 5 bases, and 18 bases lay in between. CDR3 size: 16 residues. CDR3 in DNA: TGTGCCAGCAGCGTATCTGGGCTAACGGGAGTCGAGACCCAGTACTTC. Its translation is CASSVSGLTGVETQYF.

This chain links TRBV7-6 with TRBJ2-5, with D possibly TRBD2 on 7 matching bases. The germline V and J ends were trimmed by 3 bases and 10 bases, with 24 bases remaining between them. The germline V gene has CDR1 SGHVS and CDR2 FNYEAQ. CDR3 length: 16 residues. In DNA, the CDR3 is TGTGCCAGCAGCTTCGGGGGACAAAACTCCAGGGAGGGCCAGTACTTC. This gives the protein CASSFGGQNSREGQYF. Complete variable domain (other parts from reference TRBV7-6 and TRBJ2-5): GAGVSQSPRYKVTKRGQDVALRCDPISGHVSLYWYRQALGQGPEFLTYFNYEAQQDKSGLPNDRFSAERPEGSISTLTIQRTEQRDSAMYRCASSFGGQNSREGQYFGPGTRLLVL.